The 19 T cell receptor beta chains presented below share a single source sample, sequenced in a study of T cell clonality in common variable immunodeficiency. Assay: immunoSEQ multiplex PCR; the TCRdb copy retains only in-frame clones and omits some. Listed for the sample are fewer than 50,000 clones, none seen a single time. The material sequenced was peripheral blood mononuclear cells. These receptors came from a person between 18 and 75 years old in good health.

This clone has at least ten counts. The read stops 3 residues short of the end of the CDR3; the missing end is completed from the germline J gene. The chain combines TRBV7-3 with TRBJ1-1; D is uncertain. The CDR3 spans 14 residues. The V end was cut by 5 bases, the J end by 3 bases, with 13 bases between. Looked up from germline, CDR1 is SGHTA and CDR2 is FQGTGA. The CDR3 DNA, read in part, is TGTGCCAGCAGCCCGACGTATGGGCACACTGAA. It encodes CASSPTYGHTE. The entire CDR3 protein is CASSPTYGHTEAFF.

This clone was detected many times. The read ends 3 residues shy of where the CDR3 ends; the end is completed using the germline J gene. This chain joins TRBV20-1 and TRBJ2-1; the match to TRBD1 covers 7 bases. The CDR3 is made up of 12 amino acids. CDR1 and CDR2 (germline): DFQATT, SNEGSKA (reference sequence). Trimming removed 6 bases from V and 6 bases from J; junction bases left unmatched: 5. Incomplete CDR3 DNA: TGCAGTGCCCCGGGACAGCCCAATGAG. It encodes CSAPGQPNE. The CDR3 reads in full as CSAPGQPNEQFF.

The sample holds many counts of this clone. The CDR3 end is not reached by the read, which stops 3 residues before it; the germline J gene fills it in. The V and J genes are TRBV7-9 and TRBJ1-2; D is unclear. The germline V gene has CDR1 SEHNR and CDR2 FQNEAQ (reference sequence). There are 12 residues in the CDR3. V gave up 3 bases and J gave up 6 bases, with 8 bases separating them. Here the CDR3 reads CASSFSGNGYTF. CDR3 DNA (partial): TGTGCCAGCAGCTTTTCGGGGAATGGC.

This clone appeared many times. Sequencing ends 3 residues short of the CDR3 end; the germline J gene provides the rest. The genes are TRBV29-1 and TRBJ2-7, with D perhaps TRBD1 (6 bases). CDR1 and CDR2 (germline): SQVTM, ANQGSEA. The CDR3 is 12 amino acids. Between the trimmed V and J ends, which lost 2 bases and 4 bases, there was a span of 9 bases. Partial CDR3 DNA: TGCAGCGTTGAATTCGGACAGTACGAG. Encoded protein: CSVEFGQYE. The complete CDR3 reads CSVEFGQYEQYF.

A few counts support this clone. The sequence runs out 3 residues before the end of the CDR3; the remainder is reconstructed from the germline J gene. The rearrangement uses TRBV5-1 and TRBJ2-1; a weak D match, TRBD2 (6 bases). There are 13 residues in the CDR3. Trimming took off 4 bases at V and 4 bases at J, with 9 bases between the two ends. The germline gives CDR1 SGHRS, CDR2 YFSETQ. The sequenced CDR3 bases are TGCGCCAGCAGCCCGGGACTTTACAATGAG. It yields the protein CASSPGLYNE. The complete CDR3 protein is CASSPGLYNEQFF.

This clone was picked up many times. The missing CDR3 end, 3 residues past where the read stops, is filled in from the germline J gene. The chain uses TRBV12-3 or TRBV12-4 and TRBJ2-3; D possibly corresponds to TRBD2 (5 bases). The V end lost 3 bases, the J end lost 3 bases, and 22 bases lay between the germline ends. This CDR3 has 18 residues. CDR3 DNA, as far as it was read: TGTGCCAGCAGTTTTATCGGGGATACCGGGTTACGGACAGATACG. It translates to CASSFIGDTGLRTDT. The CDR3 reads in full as CASSFIGDTGLRTDTQYF.

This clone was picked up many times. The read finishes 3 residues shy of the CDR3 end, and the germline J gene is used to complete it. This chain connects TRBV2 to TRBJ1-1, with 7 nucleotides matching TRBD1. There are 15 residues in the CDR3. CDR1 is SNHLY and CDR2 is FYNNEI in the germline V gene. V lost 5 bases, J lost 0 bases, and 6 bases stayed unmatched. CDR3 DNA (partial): TGTGCCAGCAGTTTAACAGGGGCCATGAACACTGAA. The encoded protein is CASSLTGAMNTE. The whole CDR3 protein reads CASSLTGAMNTEAFF. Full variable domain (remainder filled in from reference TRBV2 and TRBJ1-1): EPEVTQTPSHQVTQMGQEVILRCVPISNHLYFYWYRQILGQKVEFLVSFYNNEISEKSEIFDDQFSVERPDGSNFTLKIRSTKLEDSAMYFCASSLTGAMNTEAFFGQGTRLTVV.

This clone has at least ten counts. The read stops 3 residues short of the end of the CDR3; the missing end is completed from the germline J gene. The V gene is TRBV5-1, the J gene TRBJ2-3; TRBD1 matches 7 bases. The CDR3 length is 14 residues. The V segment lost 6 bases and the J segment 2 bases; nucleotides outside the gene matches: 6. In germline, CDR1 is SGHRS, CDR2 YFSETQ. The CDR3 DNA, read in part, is TGCGCCAGCACCTACAGGGGAAACACAGATACG. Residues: CASTYRGNTDT. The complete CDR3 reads CASTYRGNTDTQYF.

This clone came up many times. CDR3 bases read: TGTGCCAGCAGCTCCCTAGCGGGAGCGAACAATGAG. This translates into CASSSLAGANNE. The entire CDR3 protein reads CASSSLAGANNEQFF. The chain combines TRBV7-9 with TRBJ2-1, with TRBD2 matching over 10 bases. The sequence runs out 3 residues before the end of the CDR3; the remainder is reconstructed from the germline J gene. V lost 4 bases to trimming and J lost 5 bases; unmatched junction nucleotides: 5. The CDR3 length is 15 residues. Per germline, CDR1 SEHNR and CDR2 FQNEAQ (reference sequence).

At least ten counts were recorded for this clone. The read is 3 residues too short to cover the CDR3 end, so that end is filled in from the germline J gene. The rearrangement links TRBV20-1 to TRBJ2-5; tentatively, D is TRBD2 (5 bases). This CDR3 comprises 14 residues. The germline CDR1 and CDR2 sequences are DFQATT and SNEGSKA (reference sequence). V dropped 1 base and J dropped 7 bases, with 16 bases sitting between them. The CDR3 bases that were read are TGCAGTGCTAGAGTAACAAGCGGTACGGGGACC. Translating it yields CSARVTSGTGT. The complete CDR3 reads CSARVTSGTGTQYF.

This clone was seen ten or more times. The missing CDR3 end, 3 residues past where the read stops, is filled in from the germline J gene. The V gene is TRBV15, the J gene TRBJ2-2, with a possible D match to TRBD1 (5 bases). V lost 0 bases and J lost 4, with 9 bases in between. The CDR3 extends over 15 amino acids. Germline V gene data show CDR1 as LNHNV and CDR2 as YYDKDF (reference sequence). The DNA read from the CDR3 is TGTGCCACCAGCAGAGAGGAACAGGTCACCGGGGAG. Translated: CATSREEQVTGE. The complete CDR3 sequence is CATSREEQVTGELFF.

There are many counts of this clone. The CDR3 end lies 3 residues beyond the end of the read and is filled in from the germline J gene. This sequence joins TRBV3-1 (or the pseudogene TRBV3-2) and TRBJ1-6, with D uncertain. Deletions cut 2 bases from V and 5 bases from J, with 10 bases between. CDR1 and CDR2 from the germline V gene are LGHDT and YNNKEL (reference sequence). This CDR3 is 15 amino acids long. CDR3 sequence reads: CASSQMAGNNSPLHF. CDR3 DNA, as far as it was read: TGTGCCAGCAGCCAAATGGCGGGGAATAATTCACCC.

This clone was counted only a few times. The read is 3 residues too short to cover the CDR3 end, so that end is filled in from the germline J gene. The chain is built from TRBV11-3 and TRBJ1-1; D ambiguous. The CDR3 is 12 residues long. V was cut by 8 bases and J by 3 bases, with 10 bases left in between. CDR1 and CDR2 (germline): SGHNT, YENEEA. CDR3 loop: CASEGLDTEAFF. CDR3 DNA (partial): TGTGCCAGCGAAGGGCTTGACACTGAA.

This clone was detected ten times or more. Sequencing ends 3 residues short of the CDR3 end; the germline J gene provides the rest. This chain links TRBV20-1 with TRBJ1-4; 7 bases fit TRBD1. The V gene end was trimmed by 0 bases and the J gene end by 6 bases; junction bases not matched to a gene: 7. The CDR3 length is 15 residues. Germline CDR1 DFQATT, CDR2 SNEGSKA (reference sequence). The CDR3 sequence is CSARDSDREYEKLFF. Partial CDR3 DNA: TGCAGTGCTAGAGATTCTGACAGGGAGTATGAAAAA.

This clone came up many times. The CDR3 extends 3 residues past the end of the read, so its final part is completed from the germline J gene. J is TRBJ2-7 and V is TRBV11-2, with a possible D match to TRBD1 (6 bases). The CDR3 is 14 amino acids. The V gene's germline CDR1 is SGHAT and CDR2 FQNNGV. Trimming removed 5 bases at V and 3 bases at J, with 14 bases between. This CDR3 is CASSRAGQIYEQYF. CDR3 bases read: TGTGCCAGCAGCCGAGCCGGACAGATCTACGAG. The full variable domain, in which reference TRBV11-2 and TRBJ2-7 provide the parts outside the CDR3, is EAGVAQSPRYKIIEKRQSVAFWCNPISGHATLYWYQQILGQGPKLLIQFQNNGVVDDSQLPKDRFSAERLKGVDSTLKIQPAKLEDSAVYLCASSRAGQIYEQYFGPGTRLTVT.

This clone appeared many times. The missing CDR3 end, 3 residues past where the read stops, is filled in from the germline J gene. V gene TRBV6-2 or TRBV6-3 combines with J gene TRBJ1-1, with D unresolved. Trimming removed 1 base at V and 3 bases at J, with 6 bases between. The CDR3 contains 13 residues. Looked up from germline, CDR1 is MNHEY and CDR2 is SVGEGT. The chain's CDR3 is CASSYYPDTEAFF. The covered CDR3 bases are TGTGCCAGCAGTTACTATCCAGACACTGAA.

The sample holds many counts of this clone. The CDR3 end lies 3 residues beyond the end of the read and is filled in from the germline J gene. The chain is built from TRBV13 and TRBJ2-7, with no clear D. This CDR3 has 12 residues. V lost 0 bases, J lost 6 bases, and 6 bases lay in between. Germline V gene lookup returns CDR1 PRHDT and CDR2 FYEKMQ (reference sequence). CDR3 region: CASSLGSGEQYF. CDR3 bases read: TGTGCCAGCAGCTTAGGTTCGGGCGAG.

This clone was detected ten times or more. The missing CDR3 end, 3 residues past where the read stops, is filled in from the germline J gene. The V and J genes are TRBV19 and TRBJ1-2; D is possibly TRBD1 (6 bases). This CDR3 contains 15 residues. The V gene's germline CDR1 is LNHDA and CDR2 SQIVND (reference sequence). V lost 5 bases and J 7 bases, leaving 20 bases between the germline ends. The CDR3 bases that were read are TGTGCCAGTAGTCCCGGGACAAAACTTGTCGGTGGC. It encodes CASSPGTKLVGG. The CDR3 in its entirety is CASSPGTKLVGGYTF.

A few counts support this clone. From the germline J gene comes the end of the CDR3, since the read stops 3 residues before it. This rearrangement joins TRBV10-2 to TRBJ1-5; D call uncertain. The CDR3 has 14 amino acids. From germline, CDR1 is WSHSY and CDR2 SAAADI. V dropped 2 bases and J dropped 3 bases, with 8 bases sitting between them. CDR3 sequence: CASSERGFNQPQHF. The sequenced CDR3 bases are TGCGCCAGCAGTGAGAGAGGTTTCAATCAGCCC.